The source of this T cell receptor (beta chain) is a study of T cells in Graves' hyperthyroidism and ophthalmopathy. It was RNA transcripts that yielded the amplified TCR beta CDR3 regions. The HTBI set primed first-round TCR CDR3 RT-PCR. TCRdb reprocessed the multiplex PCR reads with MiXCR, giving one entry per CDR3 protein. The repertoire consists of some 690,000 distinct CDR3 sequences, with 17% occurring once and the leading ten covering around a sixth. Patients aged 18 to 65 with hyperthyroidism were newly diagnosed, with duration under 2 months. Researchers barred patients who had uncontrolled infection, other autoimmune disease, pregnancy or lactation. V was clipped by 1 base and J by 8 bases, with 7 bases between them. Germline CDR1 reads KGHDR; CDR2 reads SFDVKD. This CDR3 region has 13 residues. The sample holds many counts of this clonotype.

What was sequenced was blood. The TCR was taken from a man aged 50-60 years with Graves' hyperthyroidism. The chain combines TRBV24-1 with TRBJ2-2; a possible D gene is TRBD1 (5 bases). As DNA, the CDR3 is TGTGCCACCAGTGATTTTTCAGGGGGGGAGCTGTTTTTT. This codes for CATSDFSGGELFF.